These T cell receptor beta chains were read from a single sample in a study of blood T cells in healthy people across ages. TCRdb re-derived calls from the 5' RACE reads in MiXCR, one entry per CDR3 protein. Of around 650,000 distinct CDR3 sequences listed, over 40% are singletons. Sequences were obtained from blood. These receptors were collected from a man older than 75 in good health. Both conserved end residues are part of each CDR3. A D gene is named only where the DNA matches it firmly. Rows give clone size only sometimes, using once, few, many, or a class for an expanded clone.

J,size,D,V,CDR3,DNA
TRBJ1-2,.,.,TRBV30,CAWSGTPYGYTF,TGTGCCTGGAGTGGGACTCCCTATGGCTACACCTTC
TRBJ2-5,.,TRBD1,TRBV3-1,CASSQPGQGWETQYF,TGTGCCAGCAGCCAACCGGGACAGGGGTGGGAGACCCAGTACTTC
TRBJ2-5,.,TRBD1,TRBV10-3,CAMGQKETQYF,TGTGCCATGGGACAGAAAGAGACCCAGTACTTC
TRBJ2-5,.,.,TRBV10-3,CAVSESEVIETQYF,TGTGCCGTCAGTGAGTCTGAGGTAATCGAGACCCAGTACTTC
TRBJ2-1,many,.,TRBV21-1,CASSKRQRGRPVTYEQFF,TGTGCCAGCAGCAAACGCCAGCGGGGGCGCCCTGTTACGTATGAGCAGTTCTTC
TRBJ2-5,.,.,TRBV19,CASSRPKETQYF,TGTGCCAGTAGTAGACCTAAGGAGACCCAGTACTTC
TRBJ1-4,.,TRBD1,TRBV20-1,CSAMTGVSTNEKLFF,TGCAGTGCTATGACAGGGGTATCAACTAATGAAAAACTGTTTTTT
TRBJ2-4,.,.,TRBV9,CASSVGSGRPGAKNIQYF,TGTGCCAGCAGCGTAGGCTCTGGCAGGCCGGGAGCCAAAAACATTCAGTACTTC
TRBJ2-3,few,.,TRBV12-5,CASGLVRSGDTQYF,TGTGCTAGTGGTTTGGTACGCTCCGGGGATACGCAGTATTTT
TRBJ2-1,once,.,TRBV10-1,CAGSESRYNEQFF,TGCGCCGGCAGTGAGTCTAGGTACAATGAGCAGTTCTTC
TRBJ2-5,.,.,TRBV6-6,CASSYARESQYF,TGTGCCAGCAGTTACGCCAGGGAATCCCAGTACTTC
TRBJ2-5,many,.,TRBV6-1,CASSESGQETQYF,TGTGCCAGCAGCGAAAGCGGTCAAGAGACCCAGTACTTC
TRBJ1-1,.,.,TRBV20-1,CGAEPHSVVRGGDTEAFF,TGCGGTGCGGAACCTCACTCGGTAGTGCGAGGTGGGGACACTGAAGCTTTCTTT
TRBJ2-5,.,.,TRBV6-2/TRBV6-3,CASSPASAQETQYF,TGTGCCAGCAGTCCAGCTAGCGCCCAAGAGACCCAGTACTTC
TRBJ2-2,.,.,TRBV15,CATSRDPEIIGGELFF,TGTGCCACCAGCAGAGATCCCGAGATAATCGGCGGGGAGCTGTTTTTT
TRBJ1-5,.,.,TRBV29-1,CSVETGSNQPQHF,TGCAGCGTTGAAACAGGGAGCAATCAGCCCCAGCATTTT
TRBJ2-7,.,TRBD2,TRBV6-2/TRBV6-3,CATMGLLAGGPHEQYF,TGTGCCACCATGGGTTTACTAGCGGGGGGGCCTCATGAGCAGTACTTC
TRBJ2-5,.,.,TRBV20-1,CSAAKGGQETQYF,TGCAGTGCCGCAAAAGGGGGTCAAGAGACCCAGTACTTC
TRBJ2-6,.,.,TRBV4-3,CASSQVRSGVGGSGANVLTF,TGCGCCAGCAGCCAAGTTCGGTCAGGAGTTGGCGGCTCTGGGGCCAACGTCCTGACTTTC
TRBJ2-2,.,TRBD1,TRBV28,CASLFPGQGTGELFF,TGTGCCAGCTTGTTCCCGGGACAGGGAACCGGGGAGCTGTTTTTT
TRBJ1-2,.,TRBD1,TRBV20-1,CSARDDRVKGYTF,TGCAGTGCTAGAGATGACAGGGTAAAAGGCTACACCTTC
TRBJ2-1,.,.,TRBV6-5,CASNQGGTSYNEQFF,TGTGCCAGCAACCAGGGCGGGACATCCTACAATGAGCAGTTCTTC
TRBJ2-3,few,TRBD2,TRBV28,CASSLAGGGRDTQYF,TGTGCCAGCAGTTTAGCGGGAGGCGGCAGAGATACGCAGTATTTT
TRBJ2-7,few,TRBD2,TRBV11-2,CASSETSGPTYEQYF,TGTGCCAGCAGCGAAACTAGCGGGCCCACCTACGAGCAGTACTTC
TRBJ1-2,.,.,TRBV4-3,CASSQGTATNYGYTF,TGCGCCAGCAGCCAAGGGACAGCAACTAACTATGGCTACACCTTC
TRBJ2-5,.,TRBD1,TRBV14,CASSQTGQVPPYF,TGTGCCAGCAGCCAAACAGGACAGGTCCCTCCGTACTTC
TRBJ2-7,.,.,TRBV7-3,CASSSIPGPYEQYF,TGTGCCAGCAGCTCCATCCCAGGGCCCTACGAGCAGTACTTC
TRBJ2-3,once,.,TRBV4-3,CASSQGARSTDTQYF,TGCGCCAGCAGCCAAGGCGCGCGGAGCACAGATACGCAGTATTTT
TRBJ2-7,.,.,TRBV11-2,CASSYISNEQYF,TGTGCCAGCAGCTACATATCCAATGAGCAGTACTTC
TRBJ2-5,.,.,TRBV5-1,CASALKETQYF,TGCGCCAGCGCCCTAAAAGAGACCCAGTACTTC